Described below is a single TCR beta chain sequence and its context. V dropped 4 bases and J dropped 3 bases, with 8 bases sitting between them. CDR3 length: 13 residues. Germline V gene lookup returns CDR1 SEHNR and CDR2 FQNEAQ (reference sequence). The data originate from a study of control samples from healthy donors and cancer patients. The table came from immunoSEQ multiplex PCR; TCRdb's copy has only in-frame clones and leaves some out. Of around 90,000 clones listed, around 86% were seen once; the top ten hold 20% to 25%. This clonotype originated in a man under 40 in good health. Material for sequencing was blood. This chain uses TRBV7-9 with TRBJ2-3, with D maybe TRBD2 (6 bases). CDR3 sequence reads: CASSYRETDTQYF. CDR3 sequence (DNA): TGTGCCAGCAGCTACCGGGAGACAGATACGCAGTATTTT.